This TCR beta chain is from a study of Ad26.COV2.S vaccination and SARS-CoV-2 variants. CDR1 and CDR2 from the germline V gene are SGHAT and FQNNGV. The CDR3 sequence is 13 residues long. Trimming cost V 6 bases and J 6 bases, with 11 bases left between them. Assay: immunoSEQ multiplex PCR; the TCRdb copy retains only in-frame clones and omits some. Of about 460,000 clones in the sample, approximately 90% are singletons; the top ten hold 1.5% to 2%. This sample's treatment: some 19 received Ad26.COV2.S at low or high dose, single or two shots; roughly five received placebo; per-sample allocation not given. Collection of samples fell on day 63 after the first vaccine or placebo injection.

Material: peripheral blood, obtained in a trial of Ad26.COV2.S vaccine versus placebo. This TCR was sampled from a person aged 18-60 years who received the Ad26.COV2.S COVID-19 vaccine or a placebo. The rearrangement uses TRBV11-2 and TRBJ2-2, with D perhaps TRBD1 or TRBD2 (5 bases each). In nucleotides, the CDR3 is TGTGCCAGCAGGTGGGACGGCGCCGGGGAGCTGTTTTTT. Protein sequence: CASRWDGAGELFF.